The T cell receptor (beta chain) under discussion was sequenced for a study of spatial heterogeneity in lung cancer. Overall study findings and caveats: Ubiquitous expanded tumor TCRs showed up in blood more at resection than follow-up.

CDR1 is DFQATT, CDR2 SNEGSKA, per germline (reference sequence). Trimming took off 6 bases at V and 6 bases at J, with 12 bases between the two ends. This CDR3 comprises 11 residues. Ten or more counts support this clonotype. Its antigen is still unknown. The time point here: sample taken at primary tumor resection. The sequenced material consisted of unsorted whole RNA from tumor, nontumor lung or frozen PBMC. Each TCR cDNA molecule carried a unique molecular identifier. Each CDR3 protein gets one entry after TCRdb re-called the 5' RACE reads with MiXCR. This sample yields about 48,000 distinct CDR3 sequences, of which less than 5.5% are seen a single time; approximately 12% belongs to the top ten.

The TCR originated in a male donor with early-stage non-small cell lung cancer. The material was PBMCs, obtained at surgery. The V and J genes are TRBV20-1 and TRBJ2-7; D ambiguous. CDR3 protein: CSALQPGEQYF. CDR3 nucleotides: TGCAGTGCCCTGCAGCCCGGCGAGCAGTACTTC.